Sequencing of this TCR beta chain was carried out in a study of T cell repertoires in cytomegalovirus infection. Concerning this clonotype itself: What it binds is not known.

One entry per CDR3 protein results from TCRdb running MiXCR on the reads. The sample records about 680,000 distinct CDR3 sequences, more than 20% being singletons. The CDR3 is 15 amino acids. Germline CDR1 MDHEN, CDR2 SYDVKM. Trimming took 3 bases from V and 0 from J, leaving 11 bases between them. Notes on the study in general: In two of eight donors, the top clonotype was HLA-C-restricted CMV-specific.

The clonotype originates from a human donor in good health (CMV status not recorded). Some clones in this sample may be carry-over from other donors' samples. The sequencing input was CD8+ T cells from PBMCs. The V gene is TRBV28, the J gene TRBJ1-1, with no clear D. CDR3 loop: CASSLTAYVNTEAFF. As DNA, the CDR3 is TGTGCCAGCAGTTTGACTGCGTACGTGAACACTGAAGCTTTCTTT.